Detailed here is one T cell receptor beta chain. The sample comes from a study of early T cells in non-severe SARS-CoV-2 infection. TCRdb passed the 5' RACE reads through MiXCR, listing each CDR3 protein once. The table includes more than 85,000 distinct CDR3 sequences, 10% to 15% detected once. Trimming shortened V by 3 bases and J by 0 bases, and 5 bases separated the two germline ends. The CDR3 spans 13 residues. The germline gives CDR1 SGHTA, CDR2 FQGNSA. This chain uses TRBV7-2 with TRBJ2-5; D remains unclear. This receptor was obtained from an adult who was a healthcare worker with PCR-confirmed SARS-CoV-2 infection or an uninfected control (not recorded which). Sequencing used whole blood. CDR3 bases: TGTGCCAGCAGCTTGCAGTACCAAGAGACCCAGTACTTC. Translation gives CASSLQYQETQYF.